This entry lists 30 T cell receptor beta chains sequenced from one sample in a study of CD8 T cells in ankylosing spondylitis. A single record per CDR3 protein comes from TCRdb applying MiXCR to the 5' RACE reads. The table lists almost 30,000 distinct CDR3 sequences, roughly 5.3% of them singletons, with approximately 1.8% in the top ten. Sequencing was carried out using blood, either unsorted or a sorted T cell fraction (not recorded which). These receptors all stem from a female donor with ankylosing spondylitis or in good health (not recorded which).

CDR3 nucleotide sequence: TGTGCCAGCAGCGTAGGAGGCCTAGTCGGGGAGACCCAGTACTTC. This encodes CASSVGGLVGETQYF. The chain uses TRBV9 and TRBJ2-5; D is uncertain. The germline V gene has CDR1 SGDLS and CDR2 YYNGEE. Trimming removed 0 bases from V and 5 bases from J, with 14 bases in between. The CDR3 loop spans 15 amino acids.

This chain links TRBV9 with TRBJ2-1, with 8 bases aligning to TRBD2. From germline, CDR1 is SGDLS and CDR2 YYNGEE. V was pared by 4 bases and J by 4 bases, with 10 bases of the junction left unmatched. The CDR3 is 16 residues long. Written as DNA, the CDR3 is TGTGCCAGCAGCTCACAGCCGGGGGGGAGATACAATGAGCAGTTCTTC. The encoded protein is CASSSQPGGRYNEQFF. Drawing the rest from reference TRBV9 and TRBJ2-1, the complete variable domain is DSGVTQTPKHLITATGQRVTLRCSPRSGDLSVYWYQQSLDQGLQFLIQYYNGEERAKGNILERFSAQQFPDLHSELNLSSLELGDSALYFCASSSQPGGRYNEQFFGPGTRLTVL.

This clonotype was picked up a small number of times. The chain combines TRBV9 with TRBJ2-5; D may correspond to TRBD1 or TRBD2 (5 bases each). V was shortened by 0 bases and J by 0 bases, with 15 bases between the two germline ends. Germline V gives CDR1 SGDLS, CDR2 YYNGEE. The CDR3 runs to 17 residues. CDR3 nucleotides: TGTGCCAGCAGCGTAGCCCCAGGGCCGGGGTACCAAGAGACCCAGTACTTC. As protein: CASSVAPGPGYQETQYF.

This clonotype has just a few counts. This rearrangement joins TRBV9 to TRBJ2-3, with TRBD1 identical over 9 bases. J lost 5 bases, V lost 3 bases, and 4 bases had no gene match. This CDR3 is built from 14 residues. CDR1 and CDR2 (germline): SGDLS, YYNGEE. The CDR3 nucleotides are TGTGCCAGCAGCGCAGTGGGACAGGGAGATACGCAGTATTTT. Residues: CASSAVGQGDTQYF.

Ten or more counts support this clonotype. V and J are TRBV9 and TRBJ2-3; D might be TRBD1 or TRBD2, each matching 5 bases. V lost 0 bases to trimming and J lost 0 bases, with 14 bases between them. CDR3 length: 17 amino acids. The V gene's germline CDR1 is SGDLS and CDR2 YYNGEE. In DNA, the CDR3 is TGTGCCAGCAGCGTAGCTCCCCCCGGGGCAAGCACAGATACGCAGTATTTT. This sequence encodes CASSVAPPGASTDTQYF.

As regards this clonotype: A much larger clone sits a single nucleotide away, making a read error possible. CDR3 coding DNA: TGTGCCAGCAGCGTAGTGAAGAGATACAATGAGCAGTTCTTC. Amino acid sequence: CASSVVKRYNEQFF. The chain is built from TRBV9 and TRBJ2-1, with D hard to call. This CDR3 is 14 amino acids long. The V end lost 0 bases, the J end lost 4 bases, and 8 bases lay between the germline ends. Germline V CDR1 and CDR2: SGDLS, YYNGEE. The full variable domain, with the rest looked up from reference TRBV9 and TRBJ2-1, is DSGVTQTPKHLITATGQRVTLRCSPRSGDLSVYWYQQSLDQGLQFLIQYYNGEERAKGNILERFSAQQFPDLHSELNLSSLELGDSALYFCASSVVKRYNEQFFGPGTRLTVL.

This clonotype was detected ten times or more. V gene TRBV9 combines with J gene TRBJ2-1; 11 bases are shared with TRBD2. Germline V gene data show CDR1 as SGDLS and CDR2 as YYNGEE. J was trimmed by 12 bases and V by 4 bases; bases with no gene match: 9. This CDR3 is built from 14 residues. The CDR3 DNA follows: TGTGCCAGCAGCTCTACTAGCGGGGGTCCGGGGCAGTTCTTC. Amino acid sequence: CASSSTSGGPGQFF.

The gene calls are TRBV9 and TRBJ2-2; the match to TRBD1 covers 7 bases. In germline, CDR1 is SGDLS, CDR2 YYNGEE. V lost 2 bases and J lost 6; bases outside the gene matches: 7. This CDR3 region has 15 residues. The CDR3 DNA is TGTGCCAGCAGCGTTTTAGGGGGCGTCGCCGGGGAGCTGTTTTTT. Protein sequence: CASSVLGGVAGELFF.

This clonotype occurred many times. This chain uses TRBV9 with TRBJ2-2, with D maybe TRBD1 (5 bases). The CDR3 has 15 residues. Germline V lookup: CDR1 SGDLS, CDR2 YYNGEE. V gave up 0 bases and J gave up 4 bases, with 10 bases separating them. The CDR3 spells CASSVEGKGTGELFF. The CDR3 nucleotides are TGTGCCAGCAGCGTAGAGGGGAAGGGCACCGGGGAGCTGTTTTTT. Variable domain in full (rest from reference TRBV9 and TRBJ2-2): DSGVTQTPKHLITATGQRVTLRCSPRSGDLSVYWYQQSLDQGLQFLIQYYNGEERAKGNILERFSAQQFPDLHSELNLSSLELGDSALYFCASSVEGKGTGELFFGEGSRLTVL.

This chain links TRBV9 with TRBJ2-1; possibly TRBD2 for D (6 bases). The CDR3 runs to 13 residues. V lost 6 bases to trimming and J lost 6 bases, with 13 bases between them. The germline CDR1 and CDR2 sequences are SGDLS and YYNGEE. The DNA of the CDR3 is TGTGCCAGCACCAGTGGGGGGACCAATGAGCAGTTCTTC. Translated, it gives CASTSGGTNEQFF. Filled out from reference TRBV9 and TRBJ2-1, the complete variable domain reads DSGVTQTPKHLITATGQRVTLRCSPRSGDLSVYWYQQSLDQGLQFLIQYYNGEERAKGNILERFSAQQFPDLHSELNLSSLELGDSALYFCASTSGGTNEQFFGPGTRLTVL.

Here the CDR3 reads CASSVATGQLAGDTGELFF. CDR3 bases: TGTGCCAGCAGCGTAGCTACTGGTCAACTAGCAGGAGACACCGGGGAGCTGTTTTTT. V gene TRBV9 combines with J gene TRBJ2-2; D may be TRBD2 (6 bases). The V and J ends lost 0 bases and 3 bases respectively, with 21 bases between them. Looked up from germline, CDR1 is SGDLS and CDR2 is YYNGEE. The CDR3 loop spans 19 amino acids.

This clonotype has ten or more counts. The J gene is TRBJ1-3, the V gene TRBV9; D is unresolved. The CDR3 sequence is 16 residues long. Per germline, CDR1 SGDLS and CDR2 YYNGEE. The germline V and J ends were trimmed by 4 bases and 0 bases, with 14 bases remaining between them. The DNA for the CDR3 is TGTGCCAGCAGCCCCTCGTTAGTGGACTCTGGAAACACCATATATTTT. This encodes CASSPSLVDSGNTIYF.

This clonotype was detected many times. V is TRBV9 and J is TRBJ1-1; D gene uncertain. Per the germline V gene, CDR1 is SGDLS and CDR2 is YYNGEE. Trimming removed 1 base from V and 1 base from J, with 8 bases in between. The CDR3 length is 14 residues. The CDR3 nucleotides read TGTGCCAGCAGCGTATTATCCCCGAACACTGAAGCTTTCTTT. It encodes CASSVLSPNTEAFF.

This clonotype ranks as medium-sized. V and J are TRBV9 and TRBJ2-1, with D hard to call. Between the trimmed V and J ends, which lost 4 bases and 0 bases, there was a span of 11 bases. Germline loops: CDR1 SGDLS, CDR2 YYNGEE. The CDR3 sequence is 15 residues long. The CDR3 is CASSPQSYSYNEQFF. In DNA form, the CDR3 reads TGTGCCAGCAGCCCGCAGTCCTACTCCTACAATGAGCAGTTCTTC.

This clonotype was recorded many times. The gene calls are TRBV9 and TRBJ1-5; D is possibly TRBD1 (5 bases). The V gene lost 3 bases and the J gene lost 0 bases, with 7 bases spanning the gap. CDR3 length equals 14 residues. Germline V gives CDR1 SGDLS, CDR2 YYNGEE. The CDR3 bases are TGTGCCAGCAGCGCCGGACATAGCAATCAGCCCCAGCATTTT. It specifies CASSAGHSNQPQHF.

The rearrangement uses TRBV9 and TRBJ2-7; D is perhaps TRBD2 (7 bases). With 5 bases removed from V and 3 bases from J, the gap between germline ends came to 18 bases. The CDR3 loop spans 15 amino acids. Germline CDR1 SGDLS, CDR2 YYNGEE. The CDR3, as DNA: TGTGCCAGCAGTCTAGGGGGGGCCCCCCACTACGAGCAGTACTTC. This translates into CASSLGGAPHYEQYF.

This clonotype was found many times. The chain recombines TRBV9 with TRBJ1-4; tentatively, D is TRBD1 (5 bases). The CDR3 loop spans 14 amino acids. The ends were cut back, 4 bases at V and 4 bases at J, with 11 bases in the middle. In germline, CDR1 is SGDLS, CDR2 YYNGEE. CDR3 sequence (DNA): TGTGCCAGCAGCCTCGGGACCGGTAATGAAAAACTGTTTTTT. Protein sequence: CASSLGTGNEKLFF.

Many counts were recorded for this clonotype. The chain joins TRBV9 to TRBJ2-3; maybe TRBD2 (5 bases). V gave up 2 bases and J gave up 4 bases, with 14 bases separating them. Germline lookup yields CDR1 SGDLS and CDR2 YYNGEE. The CDR3 loop spans 15 amino acids. DNA of the CDR3: TGTGCCAGCAGCGTGGCCGAGGGAGTTGCAGATACGCAGTATTTT. It yields the protein CASSVAEGVADTQYF.

This clonotype was counted many times. A much larger clone is a single base away; this may be a read error. V and J are TRBV9 and TRBJ1-1, with D maybe TRBD1 (5 bases). CDR3 size: 13 residues. CDR1 SGDLS and CDR2 YYNGEE come from the germline V gene. V was shortened by 3 bases and J by 1 base, with 7 bases between the two germline ends. Here the CDR3 reads CASSATGNTEAFF. CDR3 coding DNA: TGTGCCAGCAGCGCCACAGGGAACACTGAAGCTTTCTTT.

This clonotype came up many times. This chain links TRBV9 with TRBJ1-6; the D is unclear. The V gene's germline CDR1 is SGDLS and CDR2 YYNGEE. Deletions cut 1 base from V and 6 bases from J, with 11 bases between. CDR3 length: 15 amino acids. CDR3 protein: CASSVTTTSNSPLHF. CDR3 nucleotides: TGTGCCAGCAGCGTAACCACGACTTCTAATTCACCCCTCCACTTT.

The table lists this clonotype with a few counts. The J gene is TRBJ2-5, the V gene TRBV9, with D possibly TRBD1 on 6 matching bases. The CDR3 totals 16 residues. The V end was cut by 4 bases, the J end by 4 bases, with 20 bases between. The germline CDR1 and CDR2 sequences are SGDLS and YYNGEE. CDR3 coding DNA: TGTGCCAGCAGCTCAAACCAGGGGAGTAAGGCAGAGACCCAGTACTTC. It codes for CASSSNQGSKAETQYF.

This clonotype was seen repeatedly, ten times or more. The chain couples TRBV9 to TRBJ2-2; no definite D call. V gave up 0 bases and J gave up 1 base, with 7 bases separating them. From germline, CDR1 is SGDLS and CDR2 YYNGEE. The CDR3 is 15 residues long. The CDR3, as DNA: TGTGCCAGCAGCGTAGCTGTAGAGAACACCGGGGAGCTGTTTTTT. It codes for CASSVAVENTGELFF. The whole variable domain, filled in from reference TRBV9 and TRBJ2-2, reads DSGVTQTPKHLITATGQRVTLRCSPRSGDLSVYWYQQSLDQGLQFLIQYYNGEERAKGNILERFSAQQFPDLHSELNLSSLELGDSALYFCASSVAVENTGELFFGEGSRLTVL.

In its sample, this clonotype was seen many times. The chain couples TRBV9 to TRBJ1-3; perhaps TRBD1 as D (6 bases). This CDR3 is 15 amino acids long. Germline V gene data show CDR1 as SGDLS and CDR2 as YYNGEE. V was clipped by 4 bases and J by 2 bases, with 13 bases between them. The CDR3 region has the DNA TGTGCCAGCAGCCAGGGGCCCCGGGCTGGAAACACCATATATTTT. Protein sequence: CASSQGPRAGNTIYF. Supplemented by reference TRBV9 and TRBJ1-3, the full variable domain reads DSGVTQTPKHLITATGQRVTLRCSPRSGDLSVYWYQQSLDQGLQFLIQYYNGEERAKGNILERFSAQQFPDLHSELNLSSLELGDSALYFCASSQGPRAGNTIYFGEGSWLTVV.

This clonotype was detected only a few times. This chain connects TRBV9 to TRBJ2-6, with TRBD1 identical over 7 bases. The CDR3 sequence is 16 residues long. The V segment lost 4 bases and the J segment 2 bases; nucleotides outside the gene matches: 6. Germline CDR1 SGDLS, CDR2 YYNGEE. CDR3 bases: TGTGCCAGCAGCCCAAGACAGGGCACTGGGGCCAACGTCCTGACTTTC. This translates into CASSPRQGTGANVLTF.

This clonotype has at least ten counts. The chain links TRBV9 to TRBJ2-1, with 8 bases identical to TRBD2. Germline CDR1 reads SGDLS; CDR2 reads YYNGEE. The CDR3 runs 16 residues. The ends lost 3 bases at V and 2 bases at J; junction bases unmatched: 7. As DNA, the CDR3 is TGTGCCAGCAGCGCCCGGGAGGGGAGGACCTACAATGAGCAGTTCTTC. It specifies CASSAREGRTYNEQFF.

This clonotype was detected ten times or more. The rearrangement links TRBV9 to TRBJ2-6; D unclear. This CDR3 comprises 14 residues. Looked up from germline, CDR1 is SGDLS and CDR2 is YYNGEE. Trimming cost V 4 bases and J 1 base, with 6 bases left between them. CDR3 sequence: CASSTNSGANVLTF. CDR3 coding DNA: TGTGCCAGCAGCACCAATTCTGGGGCCAACGTCCTGACTTTC. The full variable domain, completed using reference TRBV9 and TRBJ2-6, is DSGVTQTPKHLITATGQRVTLRCSPRSGDLSVYWYQQSLDQGLQFLIQYYNGEERAKGNILERFSAQQFPDLHSELNLSSLELGDSALYFCASSTNSGANVLTFGAGSRLTVL.

This chain joins TRBV9 and TRBJ1-3; no clear D. Germline V CDR1 and CDR2: SGDLS, YYNGEE. The V and J ends lost 3 bases and 2 bases respectively, with 12 bases between them. The CDR3 runs to 15 residues. The CDR3 DNA is TGTGCCAGCAGCGCGGACCGCAGTCCTGGAAACACCATATATTTT. Translating gives CASSADRSPGNTIYF.

This clonotype was observed many times. This chain uses TRBV9 with TRBJ2-6; 7 bases line up with TRBD1. The CDR3 runs 16 residues. Germline assignment: CDR1 SGDLS and CDR2 YYNGEE. Germline trimming cut 0 bases from V and 2 bases from J; bases unmatched to any gene: 2. The CDR3 loop is CASSVGQGPGANVLTF. The CDR3 bases are TGTGCCAGCAGCGTAGGACAGGGCCCTGGGGCCAACGTCCTGACTTTC.

Only a few counts were recorded for this clonotype. The rearrangement uses TRBV9 and TRBJ2-2; D is tentatively TRBD1 or TRBD2 (5 bases each). Trimming removed 0 bases at V and 4 bases at J, with 13 bases between. There are 16 residues in the CDR3. CDR1 is SGDLS, CDR2 YYNGEE, per germline. CDR3 region: CASSVVVGAGTGELFF. The CDR3 DNA reads TGTGCCAGCAGCGTAGTTGTCGGGGCCGGCACCGGGGAGCTGTTTTTT. Combining the CDR3 with reference TRBV9 and TRBJ2-2 gives the whole variable domain DSGVTQTPKHLITATGQRVTLRCSPRSGDLSVYWYQQSLDQGLQFLIQYYNGEERAKGNILERFSAQQFPDLHSELNLSSLELGDSALYFCASSVVVGAGTGELFFGEGSRLTVL.

This chain links TRBV9 with TRBJ1-4; D is unresolved. CDR3 length: 13 residues. Germline CDR1 reads SGDLS; CDR2 reads YYNGEE. V shed 0 bases and J shed 9 bases, with 9 bases lying between them. The CDR3 loop reads CASSVEPGKKLFF. The DNA for the CDR3 is TGTGCCAGCAGCGTAGAGCCGGGGAAAAAACTGTTTTTT.